The sequence of this T cell receptor beta chain was determined in a study of neurological immune-mediated disorders. Sorted libraries drew on about a million CD4+ or CD8+ T cells. Study-wide results and caveats: Private repertoires in all groups were suggested, as expanded clones shared no CDR3 amino acid sequences across subjects. The highest TCR clonal expansion occurred in HTLV-1-associated myelopathy; multiple sclerosis fell below healthy controls.

Trimming removed 5 bases from V and 6 bases from J; junction bases left unmatched: 9. The germline CDR1 and CDR2 sequences are MDHEN and SYDVKM. The CDR3 spans 16 residues. As for the cDNA, it was generated by 5'RACE with 10-nucleotide random UMIs. TCRdb itself ran the 5' RACE reads through MiXCR, one entry per CDR3 protein. The sample lists approximately 41,000 distinct CDR3 sequences, around 15% seen once, with roughly 3.6% in the top ten. A note on this clonotype: Its antigen is not identified.

The chain links TRBV28 to TRBJ2-1; 11 bases are a match to TRBD2. The material sequenced was CD4+ T cells from blood. This receptor was obtained from an older woman with HTLV-1-associated myelopathy (HAM/TSP). In nucleotides, the CDR3 is TGTGCCAGCAGTCCGGGCGGTAGCGGGGGGGCCAATGAGCAGTTCTTC. Translation gives CASSPGGSGGANEQFF.